Shown below are 32 T cell receptor beta chains from a single sample sequenced in a study of cytomegalovirus exposure and HLA in healthy donors. The assay was immunoSEQ multiplex PCR, and TCRdb's table has in-frame clones only and misses some. The sample yields 220,000 or so clones, around 90% seen once. The sample consisted of PBMCs. The receptors come from a woman younger than 30 in good health and CMV-seronegative.

The gene calls are TRBV5-8 and TRBJ2-7; possible D gene TRBD2, 5 bases. Trimming removed 7 bases at V and 1 base at J, with 27 bases between. The germline CDR1 and CDR2 sequences are SGHTS and YDEGEE. This CDR3 region has 18 residues. The CDR3 sequence is CASRVPRALRLWSYEQYF. CDR3 nucleotides: TGTGCCAGCCGGGTCCCGAGGGCGCTCAGGCTATGGTCCTACGAGCAGTACTTC.

Comment on this clone: Other DNA sequences in this specimen translate into the identical CDR3. This chain links TRBV7-9 with TRBJ1-1; D not certain. The CDR3 runs 13 residues. Trimming stripped 3 bases from V and 1 base from J, with 6 bases between. Per the germline V gene, CDR1 is SEHNR and CDR2 is FQNEAQ (reference sequence). The CDR3 DNA sequence: TGTGCCAGCAGCTTCGAGGGGAACACTGAAGCTTTCTTT. Residues: CASSFEGNTEAFF.

The CDR3 sequence: CASSLAGTGGSSGNTIYF. The DNA for the CDR3 is TGTGCCAGCAGCTTGGCCGGGACAGGGGGAAGCTCTGGAAACACCATATATTTT. The chain is built from TRBV7-9 and TRBJ1-3, with 11 bases lining up with TRBD1. Germline V gene lookup returns CDR1 SEHNR and CDR2 FQNEAQ (reference sequence). V lost 3 bases to trimming and J lost 0 bases; unmatched junction nucleotides: 7. The CDR3 is 18 residues long.

This chain uses TRBV18 with TRBJ2-7; TRBD1 matches at 7 bases. The CDR3 consists of 14 residues. CDR1 KGHSH and CDR2 LQKENI come from the germline V gene. V lost 4 bases, J lost 3 bases, and 6 bases stayed unmatched. For the CDR3, the DNA is TGTGCCAGCTCACGTTCAGGGGGTCACTACGAGCAGTACTTC. This codes for CASSRSGGHYEQYF.

This clone has only one observation. The chain couples TRBV10-3 to TRBJ2-5, with 10 bases aligning to TRBD2. The V gene end was trimmed by 4 bases and the J gene end by 5 bases; junction bases not matched to a gene: 10. The CDR3 has 16 amino acids. CDR1 is ENHRY, CDR2 SYGVKD, per germline. This chain's CDR3 is CAISALLAGVQETQYF. CDR3 nucleotide sequence: TGTGCCATCAGTGCCCTGCTAGCGGGAGTTCAGGAGACCCAGTACTTC.

V usage is TRBV6-6 and J usage is TRBJ1-5, with 7 bases matching TRBD1. V was pared by 5 bases and J by 4 bases, with 8 bases of the junction left unmatched. Germline V gene lookup returns CDR1 MNHNY and CDR2 SVGAGI (reference sequence). This CDR3 contains 15 residues. This chain's CDR3 is CASSRWDRPNQPQHF. The CDR3 bases are TGTGCCAGCAGTCGATGGGACAGACCAAATCAGCCCCAGCATTTT.

J is TRBJ2-1 and V is TRBV7-3; D is possibly TRBD2 (6 bases). The length of the CDR3 is 13 residues. V gave up 4 bases and J gave up 8 bases, with 12 bases separating them. The germline gives CDR1 SGHTA, CDR2 FQGTGA. The CDR3 nucleotides are TGTGCCAGCAGCTCCCCCCCGGGGGATGAGCAGTTCTTC. It yields the protein CASSSPPGDEQFF.

The chain has TRBV7-7 and TRBJ2-5; unclear D gene. Trimming shortened V by 2 bases and J by 3 bases, and 13 bases separated the two germline ends. Germline lookup yields CDR1 SSHAT and CDR2 FNYEAQ (reference sequence). CDR3 length: 15 residues. The CDR3 nucleotides read TGTGCCAGCAGCTTATATAGGAGCGCAGAAGAGACCCAGTACTTC. Amino acid sequence: CASSLYRSAEETQYF.

The chain combines TRBV11-3 with TRBJ2-1; D is ambiguous. V was clipped by 1 base and J by 3 bases, with 7 bases between them. In germline, CDR1 is SGHNT, CDR2 YENEEA. The CDR3 extends over 14 amino acids. CDR3 bases: TGTGCCAGCAGCTTAGCAGCGAACTACAATGAGCAGTTCTTC. Translated, it gives CASSLAANYNEQFF.

The genes are TRBV4-2 and TRBJ1-1; no reliable D call. The CDR3 consists of 16 residues. V shed 1 base and J shed 0 bases, with 12 bases lying between them. In germline, CDR1 is LGHNA, CDR2 YNFKEQ. The CDR3 protein is CASSQAGVYMNTEAFF. CDR3 sequence (DNA): TGTGCCAGCAGCCAAGCCGGAGTATATATGAACACTGAAGCTTTCTTT.

The count of this clone is one. This sequence joins TRBV28 and TRBJ2-5; tentatively, D is TRBD1 (6 bases). Trimming stripped 6 bases from V and 5 bases from J, with 10 bases between. The length of the CDR3 is 12 residues. Germline CDR1 MDHEN, CDR2 SYDVKM. The CDR3 loop is CASRGTGETQYF. CDR3 sequence (DNA): TGTGCCAGCAGGGGAACAGGGGAGACCCAGTACTTC.

Comment on this clone: Because the CDR3's place on the DNA is in doubt, the DNA is left out and the CDR3 is given as listed by TCRdb. J is TRBJ2-1 and V is TRBV11-2; no DNA check was done on the table's D call, TRBD2. The CDR3 is 16 residues long, counting both termini. CDR1 is SGHAT and CDR2 is FQNNGV in the germline V gene. CDR3 amino acids: CASSIVAFGTSGRGFF.

This clone appeared a single time. The gene calls are TRBV5-1 and TRBJ2-7; 7 bases line up with TRBD2. The CDR3 totals 15 residues. Trimming removed 0 bases from V and 3 bases from J; junction bases left unmatched: 6. Looked up from germline, CDR1 is SGHRS and CDR2 is YFSETQ. CDR3 nucleotides: TGCGCCAGCAGCTTGGGTTTGGGAGGGAGCTACGAGCAGTACTTC. Translated, it gives CASSLGLGGSYEQYF.

The chain recombines TRBV10-3 with TRBJ1-1, with D possibly matching TRBD1 (5 bases). V lost 8 bases, J lost 8 bases, and 15 bases lay in between. The V gene's germline CDR1 is ENHRY and CDR2 SYGVKD. This CDR3 contains 12 residues. The CDR3 DNA is TGTGCCATCCGACCCGGGGGAATGGAAGCTTTCTTT. Translated: CAIRPGGMEAFF.

This rearrangement joins TRBV4-2 to TRBJ2-7, with 11 bases matching TRBD2. The CDR3 length is 15 residues. Trimming took 3 bases from V and 2 from J; bases not matched to a gene: 3. Per germline, CDR1 LGHNA and CDR2 YNFKEQ. The CDR3 loop is CASSHIAGGTYEQYF. The CDR3 nucleotides are TGTGCCAGCAGCCATATAGCGGGAGGGACCTACGAGCAGTACTTC.

V usage is TRBV7-3 and J usage is TRBJ2-3; perhaps TRBD1 as D (5 bases). Germline V lookup: CDR1 SGHTA, CDR2 FQGTGA. V was shortened by 3 bases and J by 3 bases, with 10 bases between the two germline ends. The CDR3 consists of 14 residues. This CDR3 reads CASSFRQGTDTQYF. The CDR3 DNA follows: TGTGCCAGCAGCTTTCGGCAGGGTACAGATACGCAGTATTTT.

This clone occurred a few times. The chain carries TRBV29-1 and TRBJ1-1; tentative D call: TRBD1 (6 bases). CDR3 length: 13 residues. V was cut by 6 bases and J by 7 bases, with 18 bases left in between. Germline values: CDR1 SQVTM, CDR2 ANQGSEA. The CDR3 loop is CSVSNPLTGEAFF. The CDR3 DNA reads TGCAGCGTCTCCAATCCCTTGACAGGTGAAGCTTTCTTT.

The V and J genes are TRBV7-7 and TRBJ1-2; no firm D call. The germline V gene encodes CDR1 SSHAT and CDR2 FNYEAQ (reference sequence). The CDR3 consists of 13 residues. V shed 0 bases and J shed 8 bases, with 10 bases lying between them. The CDR3, as DNA: TGTGCCAGCAGCTTAGCTGGCGGAGAGGGCTACACCTTC. Protein product: CASSLAGGEGYTF.

V gene TRBV7-9 combines with J gene TRBJ2-5; 10 bases map to TRBD2. The CDR3 contains 17 residues. V was pared by 5 bases and J by 5 bases, with 14 bases of the junction left unmatched. Germline V lookup: CDR1 SEHNR, CDR2 FQNEAQ (reference sequence). The CDR3 reads CASSDPTLAGGGETQYF. CDR3 nucleotides: TGTGCCAGCAGCGATCCGACCTTAGCGGGAGGCGGGGAGACCCAGTACTTC. Using reference TRBV7-9 and TRBJ2-5 for the parts outside the CDR3, the full variable domain is DTGVSQNPRHKITKRGQNVTFRCDPISEHNRLYWYRQTLGQGPEFLTYFQNEAQLEKSRLLSDRFSAERPKGSFSTLEIQRTEQGDSAMYLCASSDPTLAGGGETQYFGPGTRLLVL.

The chain recombines TRBV11-3 with TRBJ2-6; D call uncertain. Germline CDR1 and CDR2: SGHNT and YENEEA. V lost 5 bases and J 2 bases, leaving 7 bases between the germline ends. This CDR3 contains 14 residues. This CDR3 is CASSRSAGANVLTF. The DNA of the CDR3 is TGTGCCAGCAGCAGGAGCGCTGGGGCCAACGTCCTGACTTTC.

This chain links TRBV2 with TRBJ1-1, with 7 bases aligning to TRBD1. The CDR3 has 16 amino acids. After removal of 3 bases from V and 3 bases from J, the junction contained 10 bases not matched to a gene. Germline CDR1 SNHLY, CDR2 FYNNEI. The DNA for the CDR3 is TGTGCCAGCAGTGATAATTTCCGGGACAGCCACACTGAAGCTTTCTTT. It yields the protein CASSDNFRDSHTEAFF.

This CDR3 is CASSLAAGGPGELFF. DNA for the CDR3: TGTGCCAGCAGCTTGGCGGCCGGGGGACCCGGGGAGCTGTTTTTT. The rearrangement links TRBV5-4 to TRBJ2-2; tentatively, D is TRBD2 (6 bases). The CDR3 covers 15 residues. CDR1 SGHNT and CDR2 YYREEE come from the germline V gene (reference sequence). V lost 0 bases and J lost 6, with 12 bases in between.

The chain joins TRBV5-1 to TRBJ2-1; 7 nucleotides align to TRBD2. The V gene end was trimmed by 1 base and the J gene end by 4 bases; junction bases not matched to a gene: 2. Per germline, CDR1 SGHRS and CDR2 YFSETQ. The CDR3 has 14 amino acids. In nucleotides, the CDR3 is TGCGCCAGCAGCTTGTCGGGGGGATACAATGAGCAGTTCTTC. Its protein is CASSLSGGYNEQFF.

In this sample, this clone turned up once. The CDR3 DNA follows: TGTGCCAGTTCCTCGACAGGGGGGACCTACGAGCAGTACTTC. Translating it yields CASSSTGGTYEQYF. The J gene is TRBJ2-7, the V gene TRBV19, with 9 bases identical to TRBD1. V dropped 8 bases and J dropped 2; count of bases not matched to a gene: 7. The CDR3 runs to 14 residues. CDR1 LNHDA and CDR2 SQIVND come from the germline V gene (reference sequence).

As DNA, the CDR3 is TGTGCCAGCAGCCCGGGGACAGCAACTAATGAAAAACTGTTTTTT. This encodes CASSPGTATNEKLFF. V and J are TRBV7-9 and TRBJ1-4; 7 positions agree with TRBD1. The CDR3 contains 15 residues. The V gene end was trimmed by 5 bases and the J gene end by 0 bases; junction bases not matched to a gene: 3. Germline CDR1 and CDR2: SEHNR and FQNEAQ (reference sequence).

This clone was found a few times. The chain combines TRBV4-2 with TRBJ2-7; TRBD1 matches at 9 bases. This CDR3 has 16 amino acids. The V gene end was trimmed by 1 base and the J gene end by 3 bases; junction bases not matched to a gene: 7. CDR1 is LGHNA, CDR2 YNFKEQ, per germline. The CDR3 spells CASSQARGQGFYEQYF. CDR3 DNA: TGTGCCAGCAGCCAAGCCCGGGGACAGGGCTTCTACGAGCAGTACTTC.

The J gene is TRBJ1-2, the V gene TRBV6-5, with D perhaps TRBD1 (5 bases). CDR3 length: 16 amino acids. Per germline, CDR1 MNHEY and CDR2 SVGAGI. V gave up 0 bases and J gave up 6 bases, with 17 bases separating them. CDR3 sequence reads: CASSYSRTSGSHGYTF. The CDR3 bases are TGTGCCAGCAGTTACTCCCGAACCTCAGGGTCTCATGGCTACACCTTC.

The chain has TRBV2 and TRBJ2-2, with D tentatively TRBD2 (6 bases). Germline V lookup: CDR1 SNHLY, CDR2 FYNNEI. The V end lost 7 bases, the J end lost 4 bases, and 10 bases lay between the germline ends. CDR3 size: 13 residues. The CDR3 loop is CASNQRVTGELFF. CDR3 nucleotide sequence: TGTGCCAGCAATCAGCGGGTCACCGGGGAGCTGTTTTTT.

The chain combines TRBV27 with TRBJ1-1; TRBD1 might be the D (6 bases). The CDR3 is made up of 13 amino acids. CDR1 is MNHEY and CDR2 is SMNVEV in the germline V gene (reference sequence). Trimming removed 8 bases at V and 3 bases at J, with 13 bases between. CDR3: CASSARGDTEAFF. For the CDR3, the DNA is TGTGCCAGCTCTGCCAGGGGAGACACTGAAGCTTTCTTT.

J is TRBJ2-7 and V is TRBV14; D remains unclear. V was pared by 4 bases and J by 2 bases, with 9 bases between. CDR1 and CDR2 (germline): SGHDN, FVKESK. The CDR3 consists of 13 residues. The CDR3 is CASSLRIPYEQYF. The CDR3 DNA reads TGTGCCAGCAGCCTGCGGATCCCCTACGAGCAGTACTTC.

CDR3 nucleotide sequence: TGTGCCAGCAGCAGAAGTCAGGGGGACTATGGCTACACCTTC. Translated: CASSRSQGDYGYTF. The chain is built from TRBV5-4 and TRBJ1-2; 7 bases are a match to TRBD1. The length of the CDR3 is 14 residues. Unmatched junction bases numbered 6, after V lost 4 bases and J lost 3 bases. Germline CDR1 reads SGHNT; CDR2 reads YYREEE (reference sequence).

J is TRBJ1-1 and V is TRBV5-6; D gene unclear. Germline CDR1 SGHDT, CDR2 YYEEEE. There are 14 residues in the CDR3. V was pared by 0 bases and J by 1 base, with 7 bases between. The CDR3 DNA sequence: TGTGCCAGCAGCTTGGACAGAAAGAACACTGAAGCTTTCTTT. Its protein is CASSLDRKNTEAFF.